Listed below are T cell receptor beta chains from one sample, sequenced in a study of PD-1 blockade in classical Hodgkin lymphoma. Using immunoSEQ multiplex PCR, the repertoire was profiled, and TCRdb retains in-frame clones only, with some absent. The sample has roughly 70,000 clones; 93% are singletons. The sample taken for sequencing was peripheral blood mononuclear cells (PBMCs). Source of these receptors: a human donor with classical Hodgkin lymphoma. Both conserved end residues are part of each CDR3. A D gene is named only where the DNA matches it firmly. Some rows have no size entry. The others give once, few or many, or a class for an expanded clone.

d_gene,v_gene,abundance,j_gene,CDR3aa,CDR3nt
.,TRBV7-3,.,TRBJ1-6,CASSLMMGSPLHF,TGTGCCAGCAGCTTAATGATGGGTTCACCCCTCCACTTT
.,TRBV5-1,.,TRBJ2-1,CASSWEGEDYNEQFF,TGCGCCAGCAGCTGGGAGGGGGAGGATTACAATGAGCAGTTCTTC
.,TRBV28,.,TRBJ1-2,CASHGGYGYTF,TGTGCCAGCCATGGGGGATATGGCTACACCTTC
.,TRBV9,once,TRBJ1-1,CASSHRDRWGTEAFF,TGTGCCAGCAGCCACCGCGACAGGTGGGGCACTGAAGCTTTCTTT
.,TRBV9,.,TRBJ1-2,CASSGHPDRVDGYTF,TGTGCCAGCAGCGGCCACCCGGACAGAGTTGACGGCTACACCTTC
TRBD1,TRBV7-2,once,TRBJ2-7,CASSLAQSNWDSEDEQYF,TGTGCCAGCAGCTTAGCCCAATCCAATTGGGACAGTGAGGACGAGCAGTACTTC
.,TRBV6-5,.,TRBJ1-1,CASSYSPGLPNTEAFF,TGTGCCAGCAGTTACTCGCCGGGACTCCCGAACACTGAAGCTTTCTTT
.,TRBV7-2,.,TRBJ2-1,CASSSGAYNEQFF,TGTGCCAGCAGCTCTGGGGCCTACAATGAGCAGTTCTTC
.,TRBV7-2,.,TRBJ2-5,CASSLTGTQETQYF,TGTGCCAGCAGCTTAACCGGGACCCAAGAGACCCAGTACTTC
.,TRBV29-1,.,TRBJ2-2,CSTKVTTGELFF,TGCAGCACTAAGGTGACCACCGGGGAGCTGTTTTTT
TRBD2,TRBV5-1,once,TRBJ2-1,CASSLNPGGNNEQFF,TGCGCCAGCAGCTTGAATCCGGGAGGAAACAATGAGCAGTTCTTC
.,TRBV5-1,.,TRBJ2-1,CASSLRTDYNEQFF,TGCGCCAGCAGCTTACGGACAGACTACAATGAGCAGTTCTTC
.,TRBV5-1,once,TRBJ1-5,CASSPGTRSQPQHF,TGCGCCAGCAGCCCCGGGACGAGATCGCAGCCCCAGCATTTT
.,TRBV7-7,.,TRBJ1-1,CASSLAQGTEAFF,TGTGCCAGCAGCTTAGCGCAGGGGACTGAAGCTTTCTTT
TRBD1,TRBV7-2,.,TRBJ2-7,CASSLFPAGGSYEQYF,TGTGCCAGCAGCTTATTCCCGGCAGGGGGCTCCTACGAGCAGTACTTC
TRBD1,TRBV25-1,.,TRBJ1-1,CASSEQGDTEAFF,TGTGCCAGCAGTGAACAGGGGGACACTGAAGCTTTCTTT
.,TRBV5-1,.,TRBJ1-1,CASSLDSPEAFF,TGCGCCAGCAGCTTGGATAGCCCTGAAGCTTTCTTT
.,TRBV28,.,TRBJ1-2,CASSSQGYGYTF,TGTGCCAGCAGTTCCCAGGGGTATGGCTACACCTTC
TRBD1,TRBV6-1,.,TRBJ2-7,CASSERTGDEQYF,TGTGCCAGCAGTGAAAGAACAGGGGACGAGCAGTACTTC
.,TRBV29-1,.,TRBJ1-1,CSGSDSDTEAFF,TGCAGCGGTTCGGACAGTGACACTGAAGCTTTCTTT
.,TRBV11-2,.,TRBJ2-1,CASSLEGLAISSYNEQFF,TGTGCCAGCAGCTTGGAGGGGCTAGCGATTAGCTCCTACAATGAGCAGTTCTTC
.,TRBV7-9,.,TRBJ1-2,CASSSDSNYGYTF,TGTGCCAGCAGTTCGGACAGTAACTATGGCTACACCTTC
.,TRBV6-1,.,TRBJ2-1,CASSPGNEQFF,TGTGCCAGCAGTCCGGGCAATGAGCAGTTCTTC
TRBD2,TRBV11-2,.,TRBJ2-3,CASSSPGLAGGYTQYF,TGTGCCAGCAGTTCCCCGGGACTAGCGGGGGGTTATACGCAGTATTTT
.,TRBV28,.,TRBJ2-5,CASSSAGRAQYF,TGTGCCAGCAGTTCGGCAGGGCGGGCCCAGTACTTC
TRBD1,TRBV6-5,.,TRBJ2-7,CASSPAGTGLGEQYF,TGTGCCAGCAGTCCCGCCGGGACAGGGCTCGGCGAGCAGTACTTC
TRBD1,TRBV19,.,TRBJ2-1,CASSIIFRGSYNEQFF,TGTGCCAGTAGTATAATCTTCAGGGGGTCCTACAATGAGCAGTTCTTC
TRBD1,TRBV30,.,TRBJ2-7,CAWNSQGARTYEQYF,TGTGCCTGGAACTCACAGGGGGCCCGGACTTACGAGCAGTACTTC
.,TRBV6-6,.,TRBJ2-2,CASSYSGNTGELFF,TGTGCCAGCAGTTACAGCGGGAACACCGGGGAGCTGTTTTTT
.,TRBV19,.,TRBJ1-3,CASDPQGLRGNTIYF,TGTGCCAGCGACCCACAGGGTCTTCGGGGAAACACCATATATTTT
.,TRBV7-2,.,TRBJ2-7,CASSLETVYEQYF,TGTGCCAGCAGCTTAGAAACAGTTTACGAGCAGTACTTC
TRBD1,TRBV6-6,.,TRBJ1-2,CASSWDRDALGYTF,TGTGCCAGCAGTTGGGACAGGGATGCCCTGGGCTACACCTTC
TRBD2,TRBV5-4,.,TRBJ2-1,CASSSREAPYNEQFF,TGTGCCAGCAGCAGCCGGGAGGCCCCTTACAATGAGCAGTTCTTC
.,TRBV28,.,TRBJ2-7,CASSFGGSSYEQYF,TGTGCCAGCAGTTTTGGCGGGTCCTCCTACGAGCAGTACTTC
TRBD1,TRBV5-1,.,TRBJ1-4,CASSMTGQGEKLFF,TGCGCCAGCAGTATGACAGGGCAAGGAGAAAAACTGTTTTTT
.,TRBV28,.,TRBJ1-1,CASSLGQQNTEAFF,TGTGCCAGCAGTTTGGGGCAACAGAACACTGAAGCTTTCTTT
.,TRBV19,.,TRBJ2-7,CASSATAPAKEQYF,TGTGCCAGTAGTGCTACTGCCCCCGCTAAAGAGCAGTACTTC
.,TRBV7-9,once,TRBJ2-4,CASSLVGADKYF,TGTGCCAGCAGCTTAGTAGGGGCCGACAAGTACTTC
TRBD2,TRBV11-3,.,TRBJ2-7,CASSPTGTSVHEQYF,TGTGCCAGCAGCCCCACCGGGACTAGCGTCCACGAGCAGTACTTC
.,TRBV15,.,TRBJ1-5,CATSSRFARQDHSNQPQHF,TGTGCCACCAGCAGCCGTTTCGCGAGACAGGACCATAGCAATCAGCCCCAGCATTTT
.,TRBV6-1,.,TRBJ1-1,CASTTLTGGEAFF,TGTGCCAGCACTACTCTCACAGGAGGTGAAGCTTTCTTT
.,TRBV10-3,.,TRBJ2-3,CAISESPDTQYF,TGTGCCATCAGTGAGTCCCCAGATACGCAGTATTTT
.,TRBV9,.,TRBJ1-2,CASSASGRPNYGYTF,TGTGCCAGCAGCGCTTCGGGACGGCCTAACTATGGCTACACCTTC
.,TRBV5-4,.,TRBJ2-1,CASSLGLDEQFF,TGTGCCAGCAGCTTGGGGCTGGATGAGCAGTTCTTC
TRBD2,TRBV5-1,.,TRBJ2-6,CASSLDLAVANVLTF,TGCGCCAGCAGCTTGGACCTAGCGGTGGCCAACGTCCTGACTTTC
.,TRBV7-2,.,TRBJ2-1,CASSRTPLNQFF,TGTGCCAGCAGCCGGACTCCCTTAAATCAGTTCTTC
.,TRBV28,.,TRBJ1-1,CASSLSKHRNTEAFF,TGTGCCAGCAGTTTATCTAAACATCGGAACACTGAAGCTTTCTTT
.,TRBV27,.,TRBJ2-5,CASSFWRGLQETQYF,TGTGCCAGCAGTTTTTGGAGGGGACTCCAAGAGACCCAGTACTTC